This T cell receptor beta chain was captured in a study of blood T cell repertoires in COVID-19 (dated by TCRdb to 2019 to 2021). Regarding the research as a whole: Collaborator samples came from the United States, Italy and Spain and covered acute and convalescent phases of COVID-19. The material from the prospective study consisted of cDNA or gDNA derived from T cells, B-cell-depleted T cells, or PBMCs. Deeply sampled blood TCRbeta repertoires from subjects exposed to, actively infected with, or recovered from COVID-19 were included in the dataset. A freely available public database, intended as a resource for researchers studying the immune response to SARS-CoV-2, is where the repertoires were released. The samples were drawn from the first 160 participants of the ongoing ImmuneRACE study and from over a thousand subjects provided by 6 global collaborators. The sample metadata nearly always contained a de-identified subject ID, COVID-19 status, age in years and sex. HLA class I and class II types, where available, came from metadata supplied by the sample provider rather than from assay-based typing.

Study-wide conclusions, independent of this receptor: Clinical and demographic metadata were provided uncurated, with the amount varying by source and participant.

TCRbeta CDR3 regions were amplified from genomic DNA by means of the immunoSEQ Assay, a bias-controlled multiplex PCR. As for how the authors treated the data: The number of nucleated cells in each sample was estimated from the amplification of reference gene primers within the assay. To quantify the absolute abundance of each unique TCRbeta CDR3 rearrangement, sequence reads were collapsed and filtered. For each sample, productive Simpson clonality was calculated as the square root of Simpson's diversity index across productive rearrangements. TCRdb obtained this table from immuneACCESS and retained in-frame rearrangements with V and J assigned. These tables miss some clones; where compared with another copy, unresolved V genes account for less than half of the shortfall, and the remainder is unexplained. That table furnishes V, J and clone size, whereas the DNA furnished D and trimming. The sample profile shows about 39,000 clones; 87% of them were found once. 24% of the sample is taken by the ten largest.

V is cut by 6 bases and J by 4 bases, and the space between the germline ends is 18 bases. CDR1 MNHNY and CDR2 SVGAGI were looked up in the germline V gene (reference sequence). The CDR3 numbers 15 residues from cysteine through phenylalanine. This entry keeps only the CDR3 DNA: 45 bases, framed from base 1. Of note for this clone: Its recognized antigen is unknown. No much larger clone exists at a distance of one base, and base qualities are not known.

The collaborating institutions used their own protocols to collect whole blood in K2EDTA tubes. For TCRbeta analysis, collaborator samples were shipped as frozen whole blood, as isolated PBMCs, or as DNA extracted from either sample type. The chain is made from TRBV6-6 and TRBJ1-2; the best D guess is TRBD1, with 6 bases matching. The sample comprised peripheral blood. The TCR was taken from a man aged 45-65 years with active or convalescent COVID-19. The DNA sequence is TGTGCCAGCAGGACTCGTTCGGACAGTGTCTATGGCTACACCTTC. The encoded protein is CASRTRSDSVYGYTF.